This is a list of T cell receptor beta chains from one sample in a study of blood T cell repertoires in COVID-19. Method: immunoSEQ multiplex PCR; TCRdb's copy keeps in-frame clones and lacks some. The sample contains a few hundred thousand clones, around 92% of which appear only once. The sample comprised peripheral blood. These receptors were collected from a young man who had recovered from COVID-19. Each CDR3 is given with its conserved first and last residue. The D gene is left open where the match is weak.

d_call j_call v_call cdr3_aa
TRBD2 TRBJ2-1 TRBV7-2 CASRPTSGRFSYNEQFF
TRBD2 TRBJ2-1 TRBV5-4 CASSAYLAGGLNNEQFF
TRBD1 TRBJ1-2 TRBV25-1 CASSDRGNYGYTF
. TRBJ1-4 TRBV28 CASSVRQTNEKLFF
. TRBJ2-6 TRBV5-5 CASSPGTGWGGANVLTF
. TRBJ1-6 TRBV25-1 CASLRDKYNSPLHF
. TRBJ2-1 TRBV7-9 CASSRGNEQFF
. TRBJ2-7 TRBV19 CASSLFRDSTYEQYF
TRBD2 TRBJ2-1 TRBV4-1 CASSQERTSVNEQFF
. TRBJ1-2 TRBV7-9 CASSLAEPQGYTF
TRBD1 TRBJ1-1 TRBV3-1/TRBV3-2 CASSQAGTGGTEAFF
TRBD1 TRBJ2-7 TRBV5-1 CASSSWTGIPYEQYF
. TRBJ1-1 TRBV6-5 CASSYGAPNTEAFF
. TRBJ1-1 TRBV9 CASSDPRGGDTEAFF
TRBD1 TRBJ2-2 TRBV5-1 CASSSAGTGETGELFF